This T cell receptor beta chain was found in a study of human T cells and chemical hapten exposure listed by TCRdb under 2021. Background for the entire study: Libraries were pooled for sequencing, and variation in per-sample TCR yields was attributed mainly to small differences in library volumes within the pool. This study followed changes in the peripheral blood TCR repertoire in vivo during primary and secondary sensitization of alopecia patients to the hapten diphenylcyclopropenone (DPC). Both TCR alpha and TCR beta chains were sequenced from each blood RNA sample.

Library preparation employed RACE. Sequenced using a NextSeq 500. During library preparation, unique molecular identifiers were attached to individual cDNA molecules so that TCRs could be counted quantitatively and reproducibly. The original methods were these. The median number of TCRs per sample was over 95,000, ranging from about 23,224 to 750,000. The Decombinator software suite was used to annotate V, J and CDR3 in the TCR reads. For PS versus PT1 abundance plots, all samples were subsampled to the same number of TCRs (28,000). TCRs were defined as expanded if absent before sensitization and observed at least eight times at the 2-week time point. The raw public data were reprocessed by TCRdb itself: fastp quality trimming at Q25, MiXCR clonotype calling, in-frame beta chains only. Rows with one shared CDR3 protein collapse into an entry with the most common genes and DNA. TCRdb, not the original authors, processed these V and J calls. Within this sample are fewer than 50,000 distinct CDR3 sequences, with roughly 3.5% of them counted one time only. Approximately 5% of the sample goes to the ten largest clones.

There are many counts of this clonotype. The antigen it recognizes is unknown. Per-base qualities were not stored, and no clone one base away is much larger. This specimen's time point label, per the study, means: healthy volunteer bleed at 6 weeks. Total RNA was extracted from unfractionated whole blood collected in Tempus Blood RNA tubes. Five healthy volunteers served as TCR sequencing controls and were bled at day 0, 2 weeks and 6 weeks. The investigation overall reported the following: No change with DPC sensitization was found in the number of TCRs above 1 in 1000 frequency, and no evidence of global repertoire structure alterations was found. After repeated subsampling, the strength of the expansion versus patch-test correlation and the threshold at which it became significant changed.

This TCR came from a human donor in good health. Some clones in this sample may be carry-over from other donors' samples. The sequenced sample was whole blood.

The DNA sequence is TGCGCCAGCAGGGGGGGGAGGGTCCAAGAGACCCAGTACTTC. Its translation is CASRGGRVQETQYF. Here the chain combines TRBV4-1 and TRBJ2-5, with TRBD2 identical over 7 junction bases. As encoded in the germline V gene, CDR1 is MGHRA while CDR2 is YSYEKL. Reading from cysteine to phenylalanine, the CDR3 counts 14 amino acids. Only CDR3 DNA is held: 42 bases, read in frame from base 1. The junction shows trimming of 6 bases on V and 1 base on J, and the gene matches do not reach 5 bases of it.